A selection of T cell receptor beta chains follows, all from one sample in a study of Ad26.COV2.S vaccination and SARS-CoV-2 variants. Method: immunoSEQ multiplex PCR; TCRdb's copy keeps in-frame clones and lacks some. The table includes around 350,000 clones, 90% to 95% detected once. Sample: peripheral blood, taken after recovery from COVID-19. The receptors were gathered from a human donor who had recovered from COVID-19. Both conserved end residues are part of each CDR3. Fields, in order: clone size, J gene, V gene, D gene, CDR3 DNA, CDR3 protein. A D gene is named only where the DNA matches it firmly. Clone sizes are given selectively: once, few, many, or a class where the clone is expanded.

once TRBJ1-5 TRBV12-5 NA TGTGCTAGTGGTTTGAATCAGCCCCAGCATTTT CASGLNQPQHF
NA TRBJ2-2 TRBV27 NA TGTGCCAGCAGTTTATGGGGGACCGGGGAGCTGTTTTTT CASSLWGTGELFF
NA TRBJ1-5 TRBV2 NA TGTGCCAGCAGTGGGTCCGACCAGCCCCAGCATTTT CASSGSDQPQHF
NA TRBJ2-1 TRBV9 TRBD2 TGTGCCAGCAGCAAAGGCGGGGGTAATGAGCAGTTCTTC CASSKGGGNEQFF
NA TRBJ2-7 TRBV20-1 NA TGCAGTGCCCAGCAGGGAGGCGAGCAGTACTTC CSAQQGGEQYF
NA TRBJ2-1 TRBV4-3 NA TGCGCCAGCAGCCACAGATATACCGGGACTCCTCCCTACAATGAGCAGTTCTTC CASSHRYTGTPPYNEQFF
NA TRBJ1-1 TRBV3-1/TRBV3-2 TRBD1 TGTGCCAGCAGCCAAGTCGACAGGGGGGCTTTCTTT CASSQVDRGAFF
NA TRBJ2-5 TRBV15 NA TGTGCCACCAGCAGAGTTTTCGAGGAGACCCAGTACTTC CATSRVFEETQYF
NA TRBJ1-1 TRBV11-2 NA TGTGCCAGCAGCCCAAGTGTGGCCGCTGAAGCTTTCTTT CASSPSVAAEAFF
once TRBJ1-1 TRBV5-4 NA TGTGCCAGCCAAGCAGGACAAGCGAACACTGAAGCTTTCTTT CASQAGQANTEAFF
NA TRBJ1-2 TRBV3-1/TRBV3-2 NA TGTGCCAGCAGCCAAGCGGAGGGATTCCCCAACTATGGCTACACCTTC CASSQAEGFPNYGYTF
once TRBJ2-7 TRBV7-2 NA TGTGCCAGCAGCCTCCACTCCACATTGGCGGGCTACGAGCAGTACTTC CASSLHSTLAGYEQYF
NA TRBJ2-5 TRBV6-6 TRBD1 TGTGCCAGCAGAGACAGGGGGCTGGAGACCCAGTACTTC CASRDRGLETQYF
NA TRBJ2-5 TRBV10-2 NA TGCGCCAGCAGTGAGTCGGGACTTCGCCGGGAGACCCAGTACTTC CASSESGLRRETQYF
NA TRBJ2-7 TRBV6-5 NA TGTGCCAGCACTCGAGACTACGAGCAGTACTTC CASTRDYEQYF
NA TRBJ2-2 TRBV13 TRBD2 TGTGCCAGCAGCCTTAGCGGGATCCACCCCGGGGAGCTGTTTTTT CASSLSGIHPGELFF
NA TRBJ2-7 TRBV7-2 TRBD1 TGTGCCAGCAGCGACCGTAACAGGGGTGGGTACGAGCAGTACTTC CASSDRNRGGYEQYF